Listed below are T cell receptor beta chains from one sample, sequenced in a study of T cell responses to AZD1222 COVID-19 vaccine. Clones were read by immunoSEQ multiplex PCR, and TCRdb kept only the in-frame ones, dropping some. The sample holds under 70,000 clones, 84% seen once. The source material was peripheral blood, sampled on day 0 of AZD1222 vaccination. The receptors shown here come from an adult in good health. Each CDR3 is given with its conserved first and last residue.

J gene | V gene | CDR3 protein
TRBJ2-6 | TRBV7-3 | CASSTHAVMGGANVLTF
TRBJ2-3 | TRBV5-1 | CASSLGNADTQYF
TRBJ1-5 | TRBV27 | CASSFRQSNQPQHF
TRBJ1-1 | TRBV14 | CASSQVRPAFF
TRBJ1-1 | TRBV20-1 | CSAIGQVVFF
TRBJ1-5 | TRBV5-8 | CASSFTGMGQPQHF
TRBJ2-7 | TRBV27 | CASGTPGKDEQYF
TRBJ1-5 | TRBV3-1/TRBV3-2 | CASSQEGPRQYSNQPQHF
TRBJ2-5 | TRBV7-8 | CASSLGTSGTVGDQYF
TRBJ2-7 | TRBV7-2 | CASSQGDRGAYEQYF
TRBJ2-7 | TRBV7-2 | CASSLDRGRYEQYF
TRBJ1-2 | TRBV10-3 | CAISLDRDINYGYTF
TRBJ2-7 | TRBV7-8 | CASRAGGTGVSEQYF
TRBJ2-1 | TRBV30 | CAWSMGNEQFF
TRBJ1-1 | TRBV28 | CASSLYNTEAFF
TRBJ2-5 | TRBV4-2 | CASSQGSSGGIGETQYF
TRBJ2-2 | TRBV19 | CATDKSRTSTGELFF
TRBJ1-2 | TRBV19 | CASSRNGHYGYTF
TRBJ1-2 | TRBV4-3 | CASSQDGQVIGGYTF
TRBJ1-1 | TRBV19 | CASSRTGDTEAFF
TRBJ2-1 | TRBV9 | CASSATGGAGNNEQFF
TRBJ2-7 | TRBV3-1/TRBV3-2 | CASSQKGLIYEQYF
TRBJ1-2 | TRBV7-2 | CASSSHRGREHGYTF
TRBJ1-6 | TRBV10-2 | CASSDIGSYNSPLHF
TRBJ2-1 | TRBV6-2/TRBV6-3 | CASSYEASTGSYNEQFF
TRBJ1-2 | TRBV7-8 | CASSLGGLSYGYTF
TRBJ1-1 | TRBV7-9 | CASSLGQDSLTEAFF
TRBJ1-1 | TRBV25-1 | CASWDKRNTEAFF
TRBJ1-1 | TRBV28 | CASSLVEVNTEAFF
TRBJ1-2 | TRBV12-3/TRBV12-4 | CASSRGQLYGYTF
TRBJ2-7 | TRBV5-5 | CASSLAIGVLSYEQYF
TRBJ1-2 | TRBV28 | CASRTGEGYGYTF
TRBJ2-1 | TRBV5-8 | CASSLGGWWRQFF
TRBJ2-1 | TRBV7-2 | CASSLAGGVNEQFF
TRBJ2-7 | TRBV3-1/TRBV3-2 | CASSRSQGAKREQYF
TRBJ1-6 | TRBV5-1 | CASSPQAPRNSPLHF
TRBJ2-7 | TRBV10-1 | CASSEVGRSSYEQYF